The T cell receptor beta chain under discussion was sequenced for a study of blood T cell repertoires in COVID-19 (dated by TCRdb to about 2020). Study-wide context: The collaborator samples originated in the United States, Italy and Spain and spanned the acute and convalescent phases of COVID-19. The material from the prospective study consisted of cDNA or gDNA derived from T cells, B-cell-depleted T cells, or PBMCs. Deeply sampled blood TCRbeta repertoires from subjects exposed to, actively infected with, or recovered from COVID-19 were included in the dataset. A freely available public database, intended as a resource for researchers studying the immune response to SARS-CoV-2, is where the repertoires were released. The samples were drawn from the first 160 participants of the ongoing ImmuneRACE study and from 1,254 subjects provided by 6 global collaborators. Sample metadata almost always included a de-identified subject ID, COVID-19 status, age in years and sex. Where HLA class I and class II types were available, the types were taken from metadata supplied by the sample provider, not from assay-based typing.

From a lookup of the germline V gene, CDR1 and CDR2 are SGHTA and FQGNSA. The cysteine opens and the phenylalanine closes a CDR3 of 14 amino acids. The retained sequence is limited to the CDR3, 42 bases, with the frame set at the first base. V is clipped by 4 bases and J by 3 bases, and the sequence between their germline boundaries is 13 bases long. The immunoSEQ Assay, a bias-controlled multiplex PCR, was used to amplify TCRbeta CDR3 regions from genomic DNA. On the study's bioinformatics: The number of nucleated cells in each sample was estimated from the amplification of reference gene primers within the assay. To quantify the absolute abundance of each unique TCRbeta CDR3 rearrangement, sequence reads were collapsed and filtered. Productive Simpson clonality was computed per sample as the square root of Simpson's diversity index over productive rearrangements. TCRdb took this table from immuneACCESS and kept in-frame rearrangements with V and J called. Such tables lack part of the clones; where checked against another copy, unresolved V genes explain under half of the gap, and the rest is unexplained. V and J calls and clone size are as listed in that table; D and trimming were resolved from the DNA. The sample table shows some 250,000 clones, and around 84% are seen once. The ten largest clones represent about 16% of the sample.

Enrolling through a virtual design, the prospective study's participants ranged in age from roughly 18 to 95 years and lived across roughly 23 United States geographic areas. In the prospective study, cohorts were assigned on the basis of participant-reported clinical history obtained from a screening survey and a study questionnaire. Recovered participants in ImmuneRACE Cohort 3 were defined as having two consecutive negative NP/OP PCR tests, clearance from a healthcare professional, or resolution of symptoms. Mobile phlebotomists in the prospective study collected whole blood, serum and a nasopharyngeal or oropharyngeal swab from every participant. Prospective study participants could optionally give additional blood draws and questionnaires over an approximately two-month period. Before DNA extraction, prospective study blood samples were shipped either frozen or at room temperature. Study-wide findings and limitations: Clinical and demographic metadata were provided uncurated, with the amount varying by source and participant.

Only one count was recorded for this clone. Its antigen is not yet known. No base quality values were provided; no much bigger clone lies one nucleotide off. This receptor was identified in a man younger than 30 who had recovered from COVID-19. The chain was built from TRBV7-2 and TRBJ2-7; matching of 5 bases hints at TRBD1 as the D gene. The sequenced material came from PBMCs or T cells enriched from blood (not recorded which). The DNA sequence reads TGTGCCAGCAGCTACAGGTTTAATAGCTACGAGCAGTACTTC. It translates to CASSYRFNSYEQYF.